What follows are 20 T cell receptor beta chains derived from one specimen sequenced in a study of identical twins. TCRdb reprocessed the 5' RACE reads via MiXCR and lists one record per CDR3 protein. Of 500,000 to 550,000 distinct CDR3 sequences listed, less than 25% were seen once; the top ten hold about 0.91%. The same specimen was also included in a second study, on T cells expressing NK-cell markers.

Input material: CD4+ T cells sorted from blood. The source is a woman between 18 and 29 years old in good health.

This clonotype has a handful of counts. DNA of the CDR3: TGCGCCAGCAGCTTGGTAGCGGGGGTCCCGTACACAGATACGCAGTATTTT. This codes for CASSLVAGVPYTDTQYF. The genes are TRBV5-1 and TRBJ2-3; 9 nucleotides match TRBD2. V lost 0 bases, J lost 2 bases, and 7 bases stayed unmatched. The length of the CDR3 is 17 residues. Germline V gene sequence: CDR1 SGHRS, CDR2 YFSETQ.

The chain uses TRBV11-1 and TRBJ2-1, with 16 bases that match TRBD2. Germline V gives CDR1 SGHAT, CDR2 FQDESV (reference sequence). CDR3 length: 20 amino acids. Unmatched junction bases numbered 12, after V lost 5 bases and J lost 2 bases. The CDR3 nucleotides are TGTGCCAGCAGCCCAGACCCGGGACTAGCGGGGGGGACCGCCTACAATGAGCAGTTCTTC. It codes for CASSPDPGLAGGTAYNEQFF.

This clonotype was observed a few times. The CDR3 protein is CAISVVPSTGELFF. The DNA for the CDR3 is TGTGCCATCAGTGTTGTACCCAGCACCGGGGAGCTGTTTTTT. The chain couples TRBV10-3 to TRBJ2-2; no clear D gene. This CDR3 region has 14 residues. CDR1 is ENHRY and CDR2 is SYGVKD in the germline V gene. Trimming removed 4 bases from V and 4 bases from J, with 10 bases in between.

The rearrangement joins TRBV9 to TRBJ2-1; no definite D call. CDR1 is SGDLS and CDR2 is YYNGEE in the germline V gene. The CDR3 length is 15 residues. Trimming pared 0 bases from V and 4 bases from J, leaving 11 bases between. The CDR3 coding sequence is TGTGCCAGCAGCGTAGGGCCGACCCTTTACAATGAGCAGTTCTTC. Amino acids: CASSVGPTLYNEQFF.

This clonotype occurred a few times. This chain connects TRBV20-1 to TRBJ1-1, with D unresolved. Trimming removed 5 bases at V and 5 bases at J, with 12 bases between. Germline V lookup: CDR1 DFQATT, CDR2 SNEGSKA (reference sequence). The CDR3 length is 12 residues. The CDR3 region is CSALQGDTEAFF. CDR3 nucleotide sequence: TGCAGTGCTTTGCAAGGTGATACTGAAGCTTTCTTT.

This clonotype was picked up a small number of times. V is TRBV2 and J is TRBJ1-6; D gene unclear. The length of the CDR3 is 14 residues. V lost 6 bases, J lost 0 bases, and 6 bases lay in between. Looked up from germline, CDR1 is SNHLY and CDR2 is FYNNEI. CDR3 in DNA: TGTGCCAGCAGCGACACCTCCTATAATTCACCCCTCCACTTT. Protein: CASSDTSYNSPLHF.

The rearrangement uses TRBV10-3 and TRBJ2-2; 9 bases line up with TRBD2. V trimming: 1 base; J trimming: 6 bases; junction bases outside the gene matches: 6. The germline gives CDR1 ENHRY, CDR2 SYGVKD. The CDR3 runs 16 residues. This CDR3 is CAISEFSGRDAGELFF. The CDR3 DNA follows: TGTGCCATCAGTGAGTTTAGCGGGAGAGACGCCGGGGAGCTGTTTTTT.

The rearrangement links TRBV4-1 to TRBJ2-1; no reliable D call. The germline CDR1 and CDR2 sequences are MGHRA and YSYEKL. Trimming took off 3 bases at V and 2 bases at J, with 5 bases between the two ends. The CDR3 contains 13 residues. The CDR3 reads CASSHPTYNEQFF. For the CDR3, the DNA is TGCGCCAGCAGCCACCCTACCTACAATGAGCAGTTCTTC.

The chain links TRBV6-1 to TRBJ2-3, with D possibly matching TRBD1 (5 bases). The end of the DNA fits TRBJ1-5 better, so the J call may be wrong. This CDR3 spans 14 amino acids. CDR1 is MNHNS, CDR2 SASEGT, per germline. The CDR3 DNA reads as TGTGCCAGCAGCCCCTACACAGAGACAGATACGCAGCATTTT. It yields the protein CASSPYTETDTQHF.

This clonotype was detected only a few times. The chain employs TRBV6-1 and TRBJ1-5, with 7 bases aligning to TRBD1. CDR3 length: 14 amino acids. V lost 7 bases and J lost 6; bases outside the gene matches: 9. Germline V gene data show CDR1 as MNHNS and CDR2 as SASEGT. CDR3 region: CASTQHRGGQPQHF. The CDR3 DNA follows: TGTGCCAGCACCCAACACAGGGGAGGTCAGCCCCAGCATTTT.

The CDR3 region is CASSLSTGEQFF. The CDR3 nucleotides are TGTGCCAGCAGTTTAAGTACGGGGGAGCAGTTCTTC. The chain recombines TRBV28 with TRBJ2-1; TRBD2 is a possible D gene (5 bases). CDR3 length equals 12 residues. Germline V lookup: CDR1 MDHEN, CDR2 SYDVKM. V was clipped by 2 bases and J by 10 bases, with 9 bases between them.

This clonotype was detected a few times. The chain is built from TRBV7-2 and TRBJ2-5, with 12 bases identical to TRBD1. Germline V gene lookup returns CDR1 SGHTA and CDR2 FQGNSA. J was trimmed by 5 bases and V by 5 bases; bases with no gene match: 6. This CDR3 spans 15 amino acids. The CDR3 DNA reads TGTGCCAGCAGCCCGGGGACAGGGGGCGTGGAGACCCAGTACTTC. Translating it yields CASSPGTGGVETQYF. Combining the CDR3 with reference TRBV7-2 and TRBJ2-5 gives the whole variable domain GAGVSQSPSNKVTEKGKDVELRCDPISGHTALYWYRQSLGQGLEFLIYFQGNSAPDKSGLPSDRFSAERTGGSVSTLTIQRTQQEDSAVYLCASSPGTGGVETQYFGPGTRLLVL.

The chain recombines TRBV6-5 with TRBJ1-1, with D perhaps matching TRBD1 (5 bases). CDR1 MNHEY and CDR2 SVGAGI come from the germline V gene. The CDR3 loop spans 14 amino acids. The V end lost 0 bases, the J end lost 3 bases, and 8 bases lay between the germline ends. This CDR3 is CASSYSPGHTEAFF. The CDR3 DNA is TGTGCCAGCAGTTACTCCCCAGGGCACACTGAAGCTTTCTTT.

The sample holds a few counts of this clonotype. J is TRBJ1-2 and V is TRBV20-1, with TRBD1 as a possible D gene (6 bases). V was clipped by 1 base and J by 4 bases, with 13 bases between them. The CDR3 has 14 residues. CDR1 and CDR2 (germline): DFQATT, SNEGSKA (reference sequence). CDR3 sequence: CSARATTGFYGYTF. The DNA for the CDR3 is TGCAGTGCTAGAGCAACAACAGGGTTCTATGGCTACACCTTC.

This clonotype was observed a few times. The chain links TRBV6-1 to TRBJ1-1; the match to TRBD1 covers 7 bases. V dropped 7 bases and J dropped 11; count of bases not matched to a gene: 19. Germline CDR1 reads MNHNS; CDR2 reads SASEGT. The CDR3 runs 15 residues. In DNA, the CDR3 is TGTGCCAGCAAGATTTACCGGGACAGCGGAACCGAGGCTTTCTTT. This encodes CASKIYRDSGTEAFF.

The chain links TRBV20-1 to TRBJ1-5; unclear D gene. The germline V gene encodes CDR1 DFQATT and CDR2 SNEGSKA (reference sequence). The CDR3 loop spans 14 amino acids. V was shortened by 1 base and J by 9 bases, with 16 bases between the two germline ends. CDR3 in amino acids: CSARGGGPLAPQHF. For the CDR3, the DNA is TGCAGTGCTAGAGGAGGTGGACCCCTGGCGCCCCAGCATTTT.

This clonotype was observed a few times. In DNA form, the CDR3 reads TGCAGTGCTAGACGGGTGGAACAAACAGATACGCAGTATTTT. It specifies CSARRVEQTDTQYF. The V gene is TRBV20-1, the J gene TRBJ2-3; no firm D call. V dropped 2 bases and J dropped 3 bases, with 12 bases sitting between them. Germline-derived CDR1 and CDR2 are DFQATT and SNEGSKA (reference sequence). CDR3 length equals 14 residues.

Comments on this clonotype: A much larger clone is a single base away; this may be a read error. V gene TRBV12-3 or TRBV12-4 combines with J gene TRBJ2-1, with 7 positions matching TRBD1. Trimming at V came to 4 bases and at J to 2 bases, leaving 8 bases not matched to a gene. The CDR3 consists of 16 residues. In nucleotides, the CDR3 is TGTGCCAGCAGTTCCCATCCCGGGACAGCCTACAATGAGCAGTTCTTC. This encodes CASSSHPGTAYNEQFF.

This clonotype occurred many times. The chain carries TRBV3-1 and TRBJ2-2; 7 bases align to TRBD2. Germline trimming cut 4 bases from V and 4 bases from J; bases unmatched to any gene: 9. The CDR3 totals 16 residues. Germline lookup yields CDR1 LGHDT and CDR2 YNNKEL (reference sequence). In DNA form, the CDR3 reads TGTGCCAGCAGCCCGCTACTAGCGACCGGCACCGGGGAGCTGTTTTTT. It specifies CASSPLLATGTGELFF.

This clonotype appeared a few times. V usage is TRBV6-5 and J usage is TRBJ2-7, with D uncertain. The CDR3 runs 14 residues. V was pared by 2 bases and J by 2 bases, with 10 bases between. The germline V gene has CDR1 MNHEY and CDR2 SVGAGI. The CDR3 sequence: CASSYTGLPYEQYF. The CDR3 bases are TGTGCCAGCAGTTACACCGGGCTGCCCTACGAGCAGTACTTC.